Sequencing of this TCR beta chain was carried out in a study of cytomegalovirus exposure and HLA in healthy donors. Study findings and constraints: Cytomegalovirus-associated status was assigned to more than 150 TCR beta chains.

This table comes from immunoSEQ multiplex PCR, and its TCRdb copy is limited to in-frame clones, with some not included. The data show roughly 45,000 clones, approximately 95% seen once. To note about this clone: Its specificity is not known.

CDR1 SGHAT and CDR2 FQNNGV come from the germline V gene. Trimming cost V 4 bases and J 0 bases, with 16 bases left between them. The CDR3 covers 16 residues. Source material: PBMCs. This rearrangement joins TRBV11-2 to TRBJ2-7; the D is unclear. This clonotype was sampled from a woman under 30 in good health and CMV-seropositive. The CDR3 is CASSSPHFASSYEQYF. The CDR3 DNA reads as TGTGCCAGCAGCTCACCCCACTTCGCGAGCTCCTACGAGCAGTACTTC.